This entry features one T cell receptor beta chain sequence. TCRdb's copy holds only in-frame clones and misses some; the assay was immunoSEQ multiplex PCR. The sample carries around 310,000 clones, about nine tenths recorded once. CDR3 length: 16 amino acids. Trimming took off 2 bases at V and 3 bases at J, with 15 bases between the two ends. CDR1 is MNHEY and CDR2 is SMNVEV in the germline V gene (reference sequence). The data stem from a study of blood T cell repertoires in COVID-19. The clonotype comes from a woman in her 30s who had recovered from COVID-19. V is TRBV27 and J is TRBJ2-3; a possible D gene is TRBD2 (5 bases). The source material was PBMCs or T cells enriched from blood (not recorded which). The CDR3 DNA reads TGTGCCAGCAGTTTAGTTTTGGGAGTGTCGACAGATACGCAGTATTTT. Encoded protein: CASSLVLGVSTDTQYF.